Following are 24 T cell receptor beta chains from one sample sequenced in a study of identical twins. Each CDR3 protein is one row after TCRdb ran MiXCR on the 5' RACE reads. The table has 400,000 to 550,000 distinct CDR3 sequences, roughly a quarter seen once. The same sample was also studied in work on T cells expressing NK-cell markers.

Sequencing was done on a sample of CD4+ T cells sorted from blood. Source of these receptors: a woman between 18 and 30 years old in good health.

This clonotype was recorded a few times. The chain combines TRBV5-1 with TRBJ2-3; D call uncertain. The ends were cut back, 2 bases at V and 1 base at J, with 8 bases in the middle. CDR1 and CDR2 from the germline V gene are SGHRS and YFSETQ. This CDR3 has 14 amino acids. The CDR3 loop is CASSLMAGTDTQYF. The CDR3 coding sequence is TGCGCCAGCAGCTTAATGGCCGGCACAGATACGCAGTATTTT.

The chain links TRBV5-1 to TRBJ1-1; no clear D. Germline V lookup: CDR1 SGHRS, CDR2 YFSETQ. The CDR3 covers 14 residues. Trimming left V 3 bases short and J 1 base short, with 10 bases between. The CDR3 spells CASSSGPGNTEAFF. The DNA for the CDR3 is TGCGCCAGCAGCTCAGGACCGGGGAACACTGAAGCTTTCTTT.

The chain recombines TRBV29-1 with TRBJ2-5; no firm D call. CDR3 size: 13 residues. V was pared by 5 bases and J by 2 bases, with 12 bases between. Germline lookup yields CDR1 SQVTM and CDR2 ANQGSEA. In nucleotides, the CDR3 is TGCAGCGTTTACGTACGGGCACAAGAGACCCAGTACTTC. This translates into CSVYVRAQETQYF.

This clonotype showed up many times. The chain couples TRBV11-3 to TRBJ2-1, with TRBD2 as a possible D gene (5 bases). The ends were cut back, 0 bases at V and 8 bases at J, with 11 bases in the middle. The CDR3 is 14 amino acids. Germline CDR1 SGHNT, CDR2 YENEEA. The CDR3 DNA sequence: TGTGCCAGCAGCTTAGACCTTCGGCGGGATGAGCAGTTCTTC. It encodes CASSLDLRRDEQFF.

CDR3 in amino acids: CSAKGGGAEAFF. The CDR3 DNA reads TGCAGTGCCAAGGGGGGGGGCGCTGAAGCTTTCTTT. V is TRBV20-1 and J is TRBJ1-1; possible D gene TRBD1, 6 bases. The CDR3 sequence is 12 residues long. Germline-derived CDR1 and CDR2 are DFQATT and SNEGSKA (reference sequence). V lost 6 bases to trimming and J lost 6 bases, with 14 bases between them.

The chain joins TRBV20-1 to TRBJ2-3; D assignment may be TRBD1 or TRBD2 (5 bases each). This CDR3 comprises 11 residues. Per germline, CDR1 DFQATT and CDR2 SNEGSKA (reference sequence). Trimming took 7 bases from V and 8 from J, leaving 13 bases between them. The CDR3 DNA sequence: TGCAGTGGGGTGGGGGACGGTACGCAGTATTTT. Amino acid sequence: CSGVGDGTQYF.

This chain links TRBV29-1 with TRBJ1-2; D not certain. Germline CDR1 is SQVTM and CDR2 is ANQGSEA. CDR3 length: 13 amino acids. Deletions cut 3 bases from V and 8 bases from J, with 16 bases between. The DNA of the CDR3 is TGCAGCGTTGAGGGTCTGAGTAGATCCGGCTACACCTTC. Protein sequence: CSVEGLSRSGYTF.

In this sample, this clonotype turned up many times. The CDR3 region has the DNA TGTGCCAGCAGCCCCCAGCGGGAGGGCCATGAGCAGTTCTTC. Protein product: CASSPQREGHEQFF. This chain connects TRBV7-2 to TRBJ2-1, with 10 bases fitting TRBD2. This CDR3 is built from 14 residues. Trimming cost V 5 bases and J 8 bases; bases outside gene matches: 6. Per germline, CDR1 SGHTA and CDR2 FQGNSA.

The J gene is TRBJ2-7, the V gene TRBV20-1; 8 bases fit TRBD1. The CDR3 runs 14 residues. V gave up 7 bases and J gave up 3 bases; unmatched junction bases: 11. Germline V gene sequence: CDR1 DFQATT, CDR2 SNEGSKA (reference sequence). CDR3 coding DNA: TGCAGTGTCAAACCGGGACAGGCATTCTACGAGCAGTACTTC. Amino acids: CSVKPGQAFYEQYF.

A few counts support this clonotype. The chain employs TRBV6-1 and TRBJ2-7; D remains unclear. The CDR3 extends over 14 amino acids. Germline-derived CDR1 and CDR2 are MNHNS and SASEGT. The DNA of the CDR3 is TGTGCGACCGTGGATGTCTGGACCCACTACGAGCAGTACTTC. It encodes CATVDVWTHYEQYF.

This clonotype was detected a few times. The chain is built from TRBV29-1 and TRBJ2-1; a weak D match, TRBD2 (5 bases). Between the trimmed V and J ends, which lost 6 bases and 12 bases, there was a span of 12 bases. Germline V gene data show CDR1 as SQVTM and CDR2 as ANQGSEA. This CDR3 is built from 10 residues. Here the CDR3 reads CSVPGLGQFF. CDR3 DNA: TGCAGCGTCCCTGGACTTGGGCAGTTCTTC.

The sample holds many counts of this clonotype. This chain uses TRBV12-3 or TRBV12-4 with TRBJ1-6; D might be TRBD1 (5 bases). V gave up 5 bases and J gave up 4 bases, with 12 bases separating them. This CDR3 region has 15 residues. CDR3 bases: TGTGCCAGCAGTCCCGGGACTGGGTATAATTCACCCCTCCACTTT. Translated, it gives CASSPGTGYNSPLHF.

The chain is built from TRBV27 and TRBJ2-3; 11 bases match TRBD2. Germline V lookup: CDR1 MNHEY, CDR2 SMNVEV (reference sequence). The V gene end was trimmed by 2 bases and the J gene end by 6 bases; junction bases not matched to a gene: 7. The length of the CDR3 is 16 residues. The CDR3 nucleotides are TGTGCCAGCAGTTTAAGTAGACTAGCGGGGTGGGATACGCAGTATTTT. Its translation is CASSLSRLAGWDTQYF.

This clonotype was detected a few times. The chain uses TRBV20-1 and TRBJ2-7; TRBD2 is a possible D gene (5 bases). Trimming took off 2 bases at V and 1 base at J, with 12 bases between the two ends. The germline CDR1 and CDR2 sequences are DFQATT and SNEGSKA (reference sequence). This CDR3 region has 14 residues. Here the CDR3 DNA reads TGCAGTGCTAGACCCAGACGGACTTCCTACGAGCAGTACTTC. It specifies CSARPRRTSYEQYF.

This chain links TRBV10-3 with TRBJ1-2; TRBD1 matches at 11 bases. Per germline, CDR1 ENHRY and CDR2 SYGVKD. There are 15 residues in the CDR3. The V and J ends lost 3 bases and 4 bases, in that order; junction bases with no gene match: 4. The CDR3 DNA sequence: TGTGCCATCAGTGATCCGGGACAGGGGGTCTATGGCTACACCTTC. Residues: CAISDPGQGVYGYTF.

The V and J genes are TRBV10-3 and TRBJ2-1; weak D call: TRBD2 (5 bases). Germline V lookup: CDR1 ENHRY, CDR2 SYGVKD. V was pared by 0 bases and J by 0 bases, with 15 bases between. This CDR3 contains 18 residues. CDR3 sequence reads: CAISESRGGRGSYNEQFF. CDR3 bases: TGTGCCATCAGTGAGTCGAGAGGAGGACGGGGCTCCTACAATGAGCAGTTCTTC.

In its sample, this clonotype was seen a few times. This chain joins TRBV12-3 or TRBV12-4 and TRBJ1-1; D is ambiguous. The CDR3 spans 14 residues. Trimming cost V 2 bases and J 1 base, with 8 bases left between them. CDR3 residues: CASSLYVKNTEAFF. The CDR3 bases are TGTGCCAGCAGTTTATACGTGAAGAACACTGAAGCTTTCTTT.

The chain combines TRBV3-1 with TRBJ2-5, with 13 bases matching TRBD2. The CDR3 covers 13 residues. CDR1 is LGHDT, CDR2 YNNKEL, per germline (reference sequence). V lost 10 bases and J lost 7; bases outside the gene matches: 6. The CDR3 here is CATGTSGVATQYF. Here the CDR3 DNA reads TGTGCCACGGGGACTAGCGGGGTCGCGACCCAGTACTTC.

The rearrangement joins TRBV20-1 to TRBJ2-7; 7 positions match TRBD1. Germline lookup yields CDR1 DFQATT and CDR2 SNEGSKA (reference sequence). The length of the CDR3 is 14 residues. This chain's CDR3 is CSAEDRASSYEQYF. CDR3 DNA: TGCAGCGCAGAAGACAGGGCCAGCTCCTACGAGCAGTACTTC.

This clonotype was seen at least ten times. The chain has TRBV11-2 and TRBJ2-2, with D maybe TRBD2 (5 bases). Germline V lookup: CDR1 SGHAT, CDR2 FQNNGV. The CDR3 spans 13 residues. Trimming removed 5 bases from V and 5 bases from J, with 9 bases in between. CDR3 coding DNA: TGTGCCAGCAGCCCGCAGCGGACCGGGGAGCTGTTTTTT. It is translated as CASSPQRTGELFF.

V is TRBV28 and J is TRBJ1-5; 9 nucleotides match TRBD1. V was clipped by 5 bases and J by 7 bases; unmatched bases: 6. CDR3 length: 14 amino acids. Germline V CDR1 and CDR2: MDHEN, SYDVKM. The CDR3 here is CASSIPQGAQPQHF. The CDR3 nucleotides are TGTGCCAGCAGTATACCACAGGGGGCGCAGCCCCAGCATTTT.

This clonotype was detected only a few times. The CDR3 protein is CASSVPGVDTQYF. In nucleotides, the CDR3 is TGTGCCAGCAGTGTCCCAGGGGTTGATACGCAGTATTTT. V is TRBV6-1 and J is TRBJ2-3; tentative D call: TRBD1 (6 bases). Trimming removed 4 bases from V and 6 bases from J, with 11 bases in between. The CDR3 runs 13 residues. Per germline, CDR1 MNHNS and CDR2 SASEGT.

The chain links TRBV7-8 to TRBJ1-4; 7 bases align to TRBD1. The ends lost 5 bases at V and 3 bases at J; junction bases unmatched: 6. The V gene's germline CDR1 is SGHVS and CDR2 FQNEAQ. This CDR3 spans 15 amino acids. The CDR3 DNA sequence: TGTGCCAGCAGCCCATACCAGGGGGCTAATGAAAAACTGTTTTTT. It translates to CASSPYQGANEKLFF. The whole variable domain, filled in from reference TRBV7-8 and TRBJ1-4, reads GAGVSQSPRYKVAKRGQDVALRCDPISGHVSLFWYQQALGQGPEFLTYFQNEAQLDKSGLPSDRFFAERPEGSVSTLKIQRTQQEDSAVYLCASSPYQGANEKLFFGSGTQLSVL.

This clonotype was observed a few times. DNA of the CDR3: TGTGCCAGCAGCCACGACAGGGACGATTACAATGAGCAGTTCTTC. Protein sequence: CASSHDRDDYNEQFF. The chain combines TRBV7-9 with TRBJ2-1; the match to TRBD1 covers 7 bases. J lost 4 bases, V lost 5 bases, and 8 bases had no gene match. Germline V lookup: CDR1 SEHNR, CDR2 FQNEAQ (reference sequence). The CDR3 runs to 15 residues. Based on the CDR3 plus reference TRBV7-9 and TRBJ2-1, the full variable domain is DTGVSQNPRHKITKRGQNVTFRCDPISEHNRLYWYRQTLGQGPEFLTYFQNEAQLEKSRLLSDRFSAERPKGSFSTLEIQRTEQGDSAMYLCASSHDRDDYNEQFFGPGTRLTVL.